The rows below give T cell receptor beta chains drawn from one sample of a study of beta chain features in type 1 diabetes. The data were produced by immunoSEQ multiplex PCR, yet TCRdb's version contains in-frame clones alone and is incomplete. The sample has approximately 270,000 clones, 13% to 15% seen once. The sample was naive CD4+ T cells from blood. These receptors all come from a young man with type 1 diabetes. Both conserved end residues are part of each CDR3. D genes are given only for firm matches. Where a row states a size, it is once, few, many or the class of an expanded clone; other rows omit it.

abundance,j_gene,d_gene,v_gene,CDR3nt,CDR3aa
.,TRBJ2-1,.,TRBV11-2,TGTGCCAGCAGCTTAGGTTTGGCTTACAATGAGCAGTTCTTC,CASSLGLAYNEQFF
few,TRBJ2-1,TRBD2,TRBV15,TGTGCCACCAGCGGTGTATGGACTAGCGGGAAGAATGAGCAGTTCTTC,CATSGVWTSGKNEQFF
.,TRBJ2-1,TRBD2,TRBV7-2,TGTGCCAGCAGCTTAGCTCCTAGCGGGGCCTACAATGAGCAGTTCTTC,CASSLAPSGAYNEQFF
.,TRBJ2-7,TRBD2,TRBV5-1,TGCGCCAGCAGCTTGGGAACTAGCGGCGCCTACGAGCAGTACTTC,CASSLGTSGAYEQYF
.,TRBJ1-2,.,TRBV11-1,TGTGCCAGCAGCTTACAGCCTCAGGGTAACGGCTACACCTTC,CASSLQPQGNGYTF
few,TRBJ2-7,.,TRBV7-9,TGTGCCAGCAGCTTAGACGCGTACGAGCAGTACTTC,CASSLDAYEQYF
.,TRBJ2-1,.,TRBV18,TGTGCCAGCTCTTTACCCGGCAGGCTGGAGCAGTTCTTC,CASSLPGRLEQFF
.,TRBJ2-5,.,TRBV5-1,TGCGCCAGCAGTCAAGGGGGGGATGTGGAGACCCAGTACTTC,CASSQGGDVETQYF
few,TRBJ2-3,TRBD2,TRBV4-2,TGTGCCAGCAGCCAAGAAGACGGACTAGCGGACTTCACAGATACGCAGTATTTT,CASSQEDGLADFTDTQYF
.,TRBJ2-1,TRBD2,TRBV9,TGTGCCAGCAGCCTTCTAGCGGGAAGTTACAATGAGCAGTTCTTC,CASSLLAGSYNEQFF
.,TRBJ2-1,TRBD2,TRBV19,TGTGCCAGAGAACTAGCGGGAGCCTCCTACAATGAGCAGTTCTTC,CARELAGASYNEQFF
.,TRBJ2-7,.,TRBV4-3,TGCGCCAGCAGCCAAGAGCTCCAGAACTACGAGCAGTACTTC,CASSQELQNYEQYF
few,TRBJ1-2,.,TRBV18,TGTGCCAGCTCACCGCCGGGGAACTATGGCTACACCTTC,CASSPPGNYGYTF
few,TRBJ2-3,.,TRBV2,TGTGCCAGCAGTGAAGGAGGCGGCACAGATACGCAGTATTTT,CASSEGGGTDTQYF
.,TRBJ2-5,.,TRBV5-6,TGTGCCAGCAGCTTGGAGGACAGTCCCGAGACCCAGTACTTC,CASSLEDSPETQYF
.,TRBJ2-6,.,TRBV7-2,TGTGCCAGCAGCCGACTCACAGGGTTTGGGGCCAACGTCCTGACTTTC,CASSRLTGFGANVLTF
.,TRBJ1-2,TRBD1,TRBV5-1,TGCGCCAGCAGCGGAGGGACAGAAGGCTATGGCTACACCTTC,CASSGGTEGYGYTF
.,TRBJ1-2,TRBD1,TRBV6-5,TGTGCCAGCAGTTACTCGCTGGGACAGGGGGCTTATGGCTACACCTTC,CASSYSLGQGAYGYTF
.,TRBJ1-5,.,TRBV18,TGTGCCAGCTCACCACTGCAGAATCAGCCCCAGCATTTT,CASSPLQNQPQHF
few,TRBJ1-2,.,TRBV4-2,TGTGCCAGCAGCCAAGATGGGCCGGGGAACTATGGCTACACCTTC,CASSQDGPGNYGYTF
.,TRBJ2-3,TRBD2,TRBV5-4,TGTGCCAGCGGAAGTACTAGCGGGAGCACAGATACGCAGTATTTT,CASGSTSGSTDTQYF
.,TRBJ1-2,TRBD1,TRBV2,TGTGCCAGCACACAAGGAGGGACAGGGACCTTC,CASTQGGTGTF
.,TRBJ2-2,.,TRBV29-1,TGCAGCGTTGAAGAGGACATACACACCGGGGAGCTGTTTTTT,CSVEEDIHTGELFF
few,TRBJ1-1,TRBD1,TRBV18,TGTGCCAGCTCACTAGGCGACAGGGATGCTTTCTTT,CASSLGDRDAFF
.,TRBJ1-2,.,TRBV5-6,TGTGCCAGCAGCTTGGGGAGTTTCTATGATGGCTACACCTTC,CASSLGSFYDGYTF
few,TRBJ2-1,.,TRBV5-1,TGCGCCAGCAGCCATGCTTTGAGCTCCTACAATGAGCAGTTCTTC,CASSHALSSYNEQFF
.,TRBJ2-6,.,TRBV21-1,TGTGCCAGCGGCCGAAAGTATCTCTCTGGGGCCAACGTCCTGACTTTC,CASGRKYLSGANVLTF
few,TRBJ1-1,TRBD1,TRBV6-1,TGTGCCAGCCGGGACAGGGGGTTATCGGCTTTCTTT,CASRDRGLSAFF
once,TRBJ2-5,.,TRBV25-1,TGTGCCAGCAGTGAAGAGAACCAAGAGACCCAGTACTTC,CASSEENQETQYF
.,TRBJ2-1,.,TRBV19,TGTGCCAGTAGCAGACAGAGCTCCTACAATGAGCAGTTCTTC,CASSRQSSYNEQFF
.,TRBJ2-5,.,TRBV5-6,TGTGCCAGCAGCTTGGTAGGAGAAGAGACCCAGTACTTC,CASSLVGEETQYF
.,TRBJ2-5,.,TRBV15,TGTGCCACCAGCAGAGGGGACACCGCAAGCCAAGAGACCCAGTACTTC,CATSRGDTASQETQYF
.,TRBJ2-7,TRBD2,TRBV6-1,TGTGCCAGCACCTCTGGGGGAGGGGCCTACGAGCAGTACTTC,CASTSGGGAYEQYF
.,TRBJ2-3,TRBD1,TRBV6-5,TGTGCCAGCAGTTATACCGGGACAGACCATCAGTATTTT,CASSYTGTDHQYF
.,TRBJ1-1,.,TRBV5-1,TGCGCCAGCAGCTCCGACGGGAAGAACACTGAAGCTTTCTTT,CASSSDGKNTEAFF
.,TRBJ1-1,.,TRBV29-1,TGCAGCGTCCCATCGGCGGGAAGGGTCACTGAAGCTTTCTTT,CSVPSAGRVTEAFF
few,TRBJ2-7,.,TRBV5-1,TGCGCCAGCAGGAGGACGGGGAGCTCCTACGAGCAGTACTTC,CASRRTGSSYEQYF
.,TRBJ2-5,TRBD1,TRBV5-4,TGTGCCAGCAGCCGATCGGGACAGGGGGTAGGAGAGACCCAGTACTTC,CASSRSGQGVGETQYF
.,TRBJ2-3,.,TRBV5-1,TGCGCCAGCAGCCCCGGAGATCTAGATGTTCCGACGCAGTATTTT,CASSPGDLDVPTQYF
.,TRBJ2-1,TRBD1,TRBV18,TGTGCCAGCTCACCTTTCGGGACAGGGGGCCAGGATGAGCAGTTCTTC,CASSPFGTGGQDEQFF
.,TRBJ1-2,.,TRBV18,TGTGCCAGCTCACCACAGGAAGGGGAGGGCTATGGCTACACCTTC,CASSPQEGEGYGYTF
few,TRBJ1-2,TRBD1,TRBV6-4,TGTGCCAGCAGCCCCGTGGACAGGGGGAGTCTTTATGGCTACACCTTC,CASSPVDRGSLYGYTF
once,TRBJ2-5,TRBD2,TRBV2,TGTGCCAGCAGGGAAACTAGCGGGAAAGAGACCCAGTACTTC,CASRETSGKETQYF
.,TRBJ2-5,TRBD1,TRBV7-2,TGTGCCAGCAGCCCACAGGGGTCCCAAGAGACCCAGTACTTC,CASSPQGSQETQYF
few,TRBJ2-7,TRBD1,TRBV27,TGTGCCAGCAGTCCATCGACAGGGCCCACCTACGAGCAGTACTTC,CASSPSTGPTYEQYF
few,TRBJ2-5,.,TRBV7-9,TGTGCCAGCGCCGCGCGGGGAAGGGAGACCCAGTACTTC,CASAARGRETQYF
few,TRBJ2-1,.,TRBV27,TGTGCCAGCAGTCGACAGAACTCCTACAATGAGCAGTTCTTC,CASSRQNSYNEQFF
.,TRBJ1-5,TRBD1,TRBV6-1,TGTGCCAGCAGTGCTGGACAGGGCGGAAATCAGCCCCAGCATTTT,CASSAGQGGNQPQHF
.,TRBJ2-2,.,TRBV5-4,TGTGCCAGCAGCCACCGGGACTCCTACACCGGGGAGCTGTTTTTT,CASSHRDSYTGELFF
.,TRBJ2-1,TRBD2,TRBV9,TGTGCCAGCAGCGCCAGGACTAGCGGAGGGGCGGGTGAGCAGTTCTTC,CASSARTSGGAGEQFF
.,TRBJ1-1,.,TRBV18,TGTGCCAGCTCATCTCGGGTTCAGAACACTGAAGCTTTCTTT,CASSSRVQNTEAFF
few,TRBJ2-3,.,TRBV7-2,TGTGCCAGCAGCTTTGTGGGATCGGGGTCAGATACGCAGTATTTT,CASSFVGSGSDTQYF
few,TRBJ1-2,.,TRBV5-1,TGCGCCAGCAGCTTAGGGGCGGACTATGGCTACACCTTC,CASSLGADYGYTF
few,TRBJ2-5,.,TRBV5-1,TGCGCCAGCAGCTCGTCCGGCCGGCGGGAAGATACCCAGTACTTC,CASSSSGRREDTQYF
few,TRBJ2-7,TRBD2,TRBV4-3,TGCGCCAGCAGCCAATCTCCTCTAGCGGGTGGTCCTGGCGAGCAGTACTTC,CASSQSPLAGGPGEQYF
.,TRBJ1-1,.,TRBV30,TGTGCCTGGAGTCCGACAGAGAACACTGAAGCTTTCTTT,CAWSPTENTEAFF
.,TRBJ2-2,.,TRBV7-9,TGTGCCAGCAGCCCTTCTACCGGGGAGCTGTTTTTT,CASSPSTGELFF
.,TRBJ1-4,.,TRBV28,TGTGCCGGCCAGGGCGCCACTAATGAAAAACTGTTTTTT,CAGQGATNEKLFF
.,TRBJ1-5,TRBD1,TRBV4-3,TGCGCCAGCAGCCAAGAGGGGACAGGGCGTCAGCCCCAGCATTTT,CASSQEGTGRQPQHF